The 20 T cell receptor beta chains below were found in one sample sequenced in a study of T cell repertoires in cytomegalovirus infection. These receptors are not linked to any known antigen. TCRdb itself ran the reads through MiXCR, one entry per CDR3 protein. The data contain about a million distinct CDR3 sequences, roughly 30% of them seen just once; the ten biggest clones take up about 14%. The source material was cultured CD8+ T cells from PBMCs, sampled from culture after CMV antigen stimulation. Source of these receptors: a human donor in good health (CMV status not recorded). Some clones in this sample may be carry-over from other donors' samples.

This clonotype was seen a handful of times. The V gene is TRBV6-1, the J gene TRBJ2-7; D unresolved. The CDR3 runs to 15 residues. Deletions cut 10 bases from V and 1 base from J, with 20 bases between. The V gene's germline CDR1 is MNHNS and CDR2 SASEGT. The CDR3 nucleotides read TGTGCCACCAGCCCTTGGAAGGCTCTATCCTACGAGCAGTACTTC. Protein sequence: CATSPWKALSYEQYF.

On this clonotype: Mismatch with germline at one junction end may stem from a read error. The V and J genes are TRBV7-7 and TRBJ2-1, with D possibly being TRBD2 (5 bases). There are 13 residues in the CDR3. The germline V gene has CDR1 SSHAT and CDR2 FNYEAQ (reference sequence). CDR3 DNA: TGTGCTAGCAGCTCGGGGTTCAACAATGAGCAGTTCTTC. Amino acids: CASSSGFNNEQFF. The full variable domain, in which reference TRBV7-7 and TRBJ2-1 provide the parts outside the CDR3, is GAGVSQSPRYKVTKRGQDVTLRCDPISSHATLYWYQQALGQGPEFLTYFNYEAQPDKSGLPSDRFSAERPEGSISTLTIQRTEQRDSAMYRCASSSGFNNEQFFGPGTRLTVL.

The sample holds a few counts of this clonotype. The chain couples TRBV4-1 to TRBJ2-1; D gene ambiguous. Germline-derived CDR1 and CDR2 are MGHRA and YSYEKL. This CDR3 is 13 amino acids long. Trimming took 0 bases from V and 5 from J, leaving 5 bases between them. CDR3 sequence: CASSQETDNEQFF. The CDR3 DNA follows: TGCGCCAGCAGCCAAGAAACGGACAATGAGCAGTTCTTC.

As concerns this clonotype: Compared with germline, one end of the junction differs, possibly owing to a read error. The chain couples TRBV20-1 to TRBJ2-4, with TRBD1 identical over 8 bases. The length of the CDR3 is 13 residues. Germline V CDR1 and CDR2: DFQATT, SNEGSKA (reference sequence). CDR3 sequence reads: CSAPHRGKNTQYF. As DNA, the CDR3 is TGCAGTGCCCCCCACAGGGGGAAAAACACTCAGTACTTC.

The genes are TRBV24-1 and TRBJ1-2; 8 bases fit TRBD1. Trimming at V came to 7 bases and at J to 3 bases, leaving 6 bases not matched to a gene. Germline CDR1 and CDR2: KGHDR and SFDVKD. The CDR3 covers 14 residues. The CDR3 loop is CATSQGQADYGYTF. CDR3 in DNA: TGTGCCACCAGCCAGGGACAGGCGGACTATGGCTACACCTTC.

J is TRBJ2-1 and V is TRBV5-4, with D unclear. In germline, CDR1 is SGHNT, CDR2 YYREEE (reference sequence). The CDR3 covers 12 residues. V lost 4 bases to trimming and J lost 7 bases, with 9 bases between them. As DNA, the CDR3 is TGTGCCAGCAGCCCAACGCCTAATGAGCAGTTCTTC. Translation gives CASSPTPNEQFF.

The V gene is TRBV27, the J gene TRBJ1-5, with TRBD1 matching over 8 bases. CDR3 size: 14 residues. In germline, CDR1 is MNHEY, CDR2 SMNVEV (reference sequence). V shed 5 bases, J shed 6 bases, and the junction held 6 bases outside the gene matches. The CDR3 nucleotides read TGTGCCAGCAGTGTACAGGGGGTAGGTCAGCCCCAGCATTTT. Residues: CASSVQGVGQPQHF.

In its sample, this clonotype was seen a few times. The chain combines TRBV2 with TRBJ2-3, with D perhaps matching TRBD2 (6 bases). Germline CDR1 is SNHLY and CDR2 is FYNNEI. The V and J ends lost 10 bases and 0 bases respectively, with 11 bases between them. This CDR3 region has 13 residues. In nucleotides, the CDR3 is TGTGCCACCCTCGGGACTAGCACAGATACGCAGTATTTT. Translation gives CATLGTSTDTQYF.

This clonotype came up many times. The CDR3 sequence: CASSLAPGDGVNTEAFF. The DNA of the CDR3 is TGTGCCAGCAGCTTGGCCCCGGGGGATGGGGTGAACACTGAAGCTTTCTTT. The chain joins TRBV7-6 to TRBJ1-1, with D possibly matching TRBD1 (5 bases). Germline loops: CDR1 SGHVS, CDR2 FNYEAQ. V lost 3 bases, J lost 0 bases, and 17 bases lay in between. The CDR3 runs to 17 residues.

This clonotype was seen only a few times. This chain uses TRBV24-1 with TRBJ2-4; D is unresolved. CDR3 length: 16 residues. V shed 8 bases and J shed 0 bases, with 16 bases lying between them. Looked up from germline, CDR1 is KGHDR and CDR2 is SFDVKD. CDR3 DNA: TGTGCCACCACCGTGGGCGAAAGAGTAGCCAAAAACATTCAGTACTTC. It encodes CATTVGERVAKNIQYF.

This clonotype showed up just a few times. The V call is TRBV6-6, the J call TRBJ1-4; no reliable D call. Deletions cut 6 bases from V and 7 bases from J, with 15 bases between. The V gene's germline CDR1 is MNHNY and CDR2 SVGAGI (reference sequence). The CDR3 loop spans 14 amino acids. CDR3 coding DNA: TGTGCCAGCAGAGAGACCTTGGCGGTTGAAAAACTGTTTTTT. Encoded protein: CASRETLAVEKLFF.

The chain employs TRBV6-5 and TRBJ1-1, with a weak D call TRBD1 (5 bases). CDR3 length equals 17 residues. CDR1 and CDR2 (germline): MNHEY, SVGAGI. The germline V and J ends were trimmed by 2 bases and 3 bases, with 19 bases remaining between them. CDR3 in DNA: TGTGCCAGCAGTTACACGAGGGGTCTCAAGTTTGACACTGAAGCTTTCTTT. It translates to CASSYTRGLKFDTEAFF.

In this sample, this clonotype turned up a few times. The V call is TRBV6-2 or TRBV6-3, the J call TRBJ2-3, with TRBD2 matching over 7 bases. V lost 10 bases, J lost 0 bases, and 13 bases stayed unmatched. In germline, CDR1 is MNHEY, CDR2 SVGEGT. This CDR3 has 16 amino acids. In nucleotides, the CDR3 is TGTGCCACCTATTCATCGGAGCGGGGTAGCACAGATACGCAGTATTTT. As protein: CATYSSERGSTDTQYF.

In its sample, this clonotype was seen a few times. The genes are TRBV7-9 and TRBJ1-1, with TRBD1 identical over 10 bases. The junction had 4 bases not matched to a gene; V was cut back by 5 bases and J by 4 bases. CDR1 SEHNR and CDR2 FQNEAQ come from the germline V gene (reference sequence). This CDR3 contains 14 residues. The CDR3 is CASSNRDRGTEAFF. The CDR3 DNA reads as TGTGCCAGCAGCAACCGGGACAGGGGCACTGAAGCTTTCTTT.

This clonotype was counted many times. The chain uses TRBV7-9 and TRBJ2-2; the D gene is possibly TRBD1 (6 bases). The CDR3 has 15 residues. V gave up 11 bases and J gave up 2 bases, with 18 bases separating them. Germline CDR1 SEHNR, CDR2 FQNEAQ (reference sequence). The CDR3 sequence is CAAKRLDSNTGELFF. For the CDR3, the DNA is TGTGCCGCCAAAAGGTTGGACAGCAACACCGGGGAGCTGTTTTTT.

This chain joins TRBV2 and TRBJ1-1; D unresolved. This CDR3 comprises 12 residues. The germline V gene has CDR1 SNHLY and CDR2 FYNNEI. Trimming removed 5 bases from V and 5 bases from J, with 9 bases in between. The CDR3 loop is CASSPIQTEAFF. The CDR3 DNA reads as TGTGCCAGCAGTCCCATACAGACTGAAGCTTTCTTT.

The CDR3 region is CSARDERETSYNSPLHF. The CDR3 DNA is TGCAGTGCTAGAGATGAGAGGGAGACTTCCTATAATTCACCCCTCCACTTT. The chain carries TRBV20-1 and TRBJ1-6; no definite D call. Trimming shortened V by 0 bases and J by 1 base, and 13 bases separated the two germline ends. The CDR3 contains 17 residues. Germline CDR1 reads DFQATT; CDR2 reads SNEGSKA (reference sequence).

J is TRBJ1-2 and V is TRBV10-3; the D is unclear. CDR1 ENHRY and CDR2 SYGVKD come from the germline V gene. The germline V and J ends were trimmed by 6 bases and 8 bases, with 19 bases remaining between them. The CDR3 has 14 residues. CDR3 residues: CAIRMDVEEYGYTF. For the CDR3, the DNA is TGTGCCATCAGGATGGATGTAGAGGAGTACGGCTACACCTTC.

The DNA for the CDR3 is TGTGCCAGCAGTTTAGCCCCCGGACACGAGCGGTACGTC. This sequence encodes CASSLAPGHERYV. J is TRBJ2-7 and V is TRBV12-3 or TRBV12-4, with a tentative D call TRBD1 (5 bases). The CDR3 sequence is 13 residues long.

This clonotype was seen a handful of times. V and J are TRBV6-6 and TRBJ2-7, with TRBD1 identical over 11 bases. CDR1 and CDR2 (germline): MNHNY, SVGAGI (reference sequence). The CDR3 is 16 amino acids. V was pared by 5 bases and J by 0 bases, with 6 bases of the junction left unmatched. CDR3 loop: CASSHWDRGDSYEQYF. The CDR3 DNA follows: TGTGCCAGCAGTCACTGGGACAGGGGGGACTCCTACGAGCAGTACTTC.